These 29 T cell receptor beta chains came from one sample sequenced in a study of breast tumors, draining lymph nodes, adjacent tissues. Breast cancer patients provided tissue from their axillary draining lymph nodes. A single record per CDR3 protein comes from TCRdb applying MiXCR to the multiplex PCR reads. This sample has around 250,000 distinct CDR3 sequences, with 30% to 35% found just once. Sequenced input: axillary lymph node tissue. The receptors were gathered from a female donor with breast cancer. Some clones in this sample may be carry-over from other donors' samples.

This chain uses TRBV29-1 with TRBJ1-2; 9 nucleotides agree with TRBD1. This CDR3 is 13 amino acids long. V was pared by 4 bases and J by 8 bases, with 8 bases of the junction left unmatched. Germline assignment: CDR1 SQVTM and CDR2 ANQGSEA. The CDR3 loop is CSVVPGQGHGYTF. The CDR3 nucleotides read TGCAGCGTTGTCCCGGGACAGGGACACGGCTACACCTTC.

This clonotype showed up just a few times. The chain couples TRBV2 to TRBJ1-1; D unclear. V was pared by 4 bases and J by 0 bases, with 15 bases between. Germline CDR1 SNHLY, CDR2 FYNNEI. The CDR3 loop spans 16 amino acids. The CDR3 spells CASSVSYERMNTEAFF. Here the CDR3 DNA reads TGTGCCAGCAGTGTGAGTTACGAGCGAATGAACACTGAAGCTTTCTTT. The variable domain in full, completed from reference TRBV2 and TRBJ1-1, reads EPEVTQTPSHQVTQMGQEVILRCVPISNHLYFYWYRQILGQKVEFLVSFYNNEISEKSEIFDDQFSVERPDGSNFTLKIRSTKLEDSAMYFCASSVSYERMNTEAFFGQGTRLTVV.

This clonotype appeared a few times. V usage is TRBV6-1 and J usage is TRBJ1-2, with D unclear. CDR3 size: 12 residues. Trimming took 6 bases from V and 7 from J, leaving 12 bases between them. Germline CDR1 and CDR2: MNHNS and SASEGT. The CDR3 DNA reads TGTGCCAGCAGCGTGGGCGTAGGTGGCTACACCTTC. Protein sequence: CASSVGVGGYTF.

As to this clonotype: The conserved phenylalanine or tryptophan is not found at the CDR3 terminus, so this likely reflects a read error. V is TRBV7-3 and J is TRBJ2-1; no clear D gene. The ends were cut back, 2 bases at V and 3 bases at J, with 8 bases in the middle. The CDR3 extends over 14 amino acids. CDR1 is SGHTA and CDR2 is FQGTGA in the germline V gene. CDR3: CASSLSRDYNEQFL. Here the CDR3 DNA reads TGTGCCAGCAGCTTATCGAGAGACTACAATGAGCAGTTCCTC.

This clonotype has more than one count but fewer than ten. Given a much more abundant clone one base away, this may be a read error. The CDR3 nucleotides are TGCAGTGCTAGGGGGCCCGGGGCCCAAGCGACCCAGTACTTC. Translated, it gives CSARGPGAQATQYF. The chain links TRBV20-1 to TRBJ2-5; D possibly matches TRBD1 or TRBD2 (5 bases each). Germline CDR1 reads DFQATT; CDR2 reads SNEGSKA (reference sequence). The CDR3 is 14 residues long.

This clonotype showed up many times. The rearrangement links TRBV20-1 to TRBJ2-5; D is unclear. Germline-derived CDR1 and CDR2 are DFQATT and SNEGSKA (reference sequence). Trimming removed 1 base from V and 2 bases from J, with 14 bases in between. The length of the CDR3 is 15 residues. The CDR3 loop reads CSARVPGTLQETQYF. The CDR3 bases are TGCAGTGCTAGAGTGCCAGGAACTCTTCAAGAGACCCAGTACTTC.

The chain employs TRBV6-5 and TRBJ2-7; possibly TRBD1 for D (6 bases). Germline assignment: CDR1 MNHEY and CDR2 SVGAGI. CDR3 length: 13 residues. V was clipped by 7 bases and J by 4 bases, with 14 bases between them. CDR3 nucleotides: TGTGCCAGCATCCCCCGAACAGGGTACGAGCAGTACTTC. It codes for CASIPRTGYEQYF.

The chain joins TRBV20-1 to TRBJ2-1; possibly TRBD2 for D (5 bases). Germline lookup yields CDR1 DFQATT and CDR2 SNEGSKA (reference sequence). V shed 0 bases and J shed 3 bases, with 9 bases lying between them. The CDR3 sequence is 14 residues long. The CDR3 DNA sequence: TGCAGTGCTAGAGATGTGGGGAGCTACAATGAGCAGTTCTTC. The encoded protein is CSARDVGSYNEQFF.

This clonotype has a count of ten or more. The chain uses TRBV7-2 and TRBJ2-2, with a weak D call TRBD1 (6 bases). V lost 4 bases to trimming and J lost 0 bases, with 9 bases between them. The germline gives CDR1 SGHTA, CDR2 FQGNSA. This CDR3 is 15 amino acids long. The CDR3 sequence: CASSSTGSNTGELFF. The CDR3 bases are TGTGCCAGCAGCTCCACAGGGTCGAACACCGGGGAGCTGTTTTTT.

This clonotype was seen repeatedly, ten times or more. The chain joins TRBV2 to TRBJ1-4; D not certain. Trimming took 4 bases from V and 4 from J, leaving 13 bases between them. This CDR3 has 15 amino acids. In germline, CDR1 is SNHLY, CDR2 FYNNEI. The CDR3 nucleotides read TGTGCCAGCAGTGTTTCCGCAGTCTATAATGAAAAACTGTTTTTT. This gives the protein CASSVSAVYNEKLFF.

In this sample, this clonotype turned up many times. This chain uses TRBV2 with TRBJ2-1; TRBD1 is a possible D gene (5 bases). Germline CDR1 reads SNHLY; CDR2 reads FYNNEI. This CDR3 contains 13 residues. V lost 8 bases and J lost 9, with 17 bases in between. CDR3 nucleotide sequence: TGTGCCAGCTGTGGAACAGGTTTTGGTGAGCAGTTCTTC. Its translation: CASCGTGFGEQFF.

The table lists this clonotype with many counts. The chain recombines TRBV14 with TRBJ2-5; TRBD1 agrees at 10 bases. The CDR3 totals 18 residues. Germline V lookup: CDR1 SGHDN, CDR2 FVKESK. V gave up 0 bases and J gave up 3 bases; unmatched junction bases: 10. The CDR3 DNA reads as TGTGCCAGCAGCCAAGATGTGACAGGGGGCGCGAGCGAAGAGACCCAGTACTTC. Translation gives CASSQDVTGGASEETQYF.

Concerning this clonotype: The junction does not match germline at one end; this may be a read error. The chain joins TRBV5-1 to TRBJ2-5; 7 nucleotides align to TRBD2. Germline CDR1 SGHRS, CDR2 YFSETQ. This CDR3 is built from 15 residues. CDR3 loop: CASSSRREGQQTQYF. CDR3 nucleotide sequence: TGCGCCAGCAGCTCGAGGAGGGAGGGCCAACAGACCCAGTACTTC. The entire variable domain, with the rest obtained from reference TRBV5-1 and TRBJ2-5, is as follows: KAGVTQTPRYLIKTRGQQVTLSCSPISGHRSVSWYQQTPGQGLQFLFEYFSETQRNKGNFPGRFSGRQFSNSRSEMNVSTLELGDSALYLCASSSRREGQQTQYFGPGTRLLVL.

There are many counts of this clonotype. J is TRBJ2-5 and V is TRBV7-9; D perhaps matches TRBD2 (5 bases). V was shortened by 2 bases and J by 3 bases, with 16 bases between the two germline ends. The V gene's germline CDR1 is SEHNR and CDR2 FQNEAQ (reference sequence). The CDR3 sequence is 16 residues long. CDR3 sequence reads: CASSLKVAGPEETQYF. Written as DNA, the CDR3 is TGTGCCAGCAGCTTAAAGGTTGCGGGTCCCGAAGAGACCCAGTACTTC. Combining the CDR3 with reference TRBV7-9 and TRBJ2-5 gives the whole variable domain DTGVSQNPRHKITKRGQNVTFRCDPISEHNRLYWYRQTLGQGPEFLTYFQNEAQLEKSRLLSDRFSAERPKGSFSTLEIQRTEQGDSAMYLCASSLKVAGPEETQYFGPGTRLLVL.

The gene calls are TRBV29-1 and TRBJ1-1, with 8 nucleotides matching TRBD1. The CDR3 loop spans 13 amino acids. The trim removed 6 bases at V and 5 bases at J, leaving 8 bases unmatched. Germline-derived CDR1 and CDR2 are SQVTM and ANQGSEA. The CDR3 DNA sequence: TGCAGCGTCCCGTTACAGGGGGGGACTGAAGCTTTCTTT. Translated: CSVPLQGGTEAFF.

Ten or more counts support this clonotype. It is unclear where the CDR3 begins or ends on the DNA, so no DNA is shown, and the CDR3 is as TCRdb lists it. The genes are TRBV19 and TRBJ2-7; the table's D call, TRBD2, was not checked against the DNA. The CDR3 contains 13 residues when both ends are counted. Germline-derived CDR1 and CDR2 are LNHDA and SQIVND (reference sequence). CDR3 protein: CASTSGLGSKQYF.

This clonotype was found many times. The chain uses TRBV10-3 and TRBJ2-7, with D tentatively TRBD2 (6 bases). In germline, CDR1 is ENHRY, CDR2 SYGVKD. V was cut by 2 bases and J by 4 bases, with 9 bases left in between. The CDR3 contains 13 residues. The CDR3 nucleotides are TGTGCCATCAGTGAGGAACTAGCTTACGAGCAGTACTTC. Its protein is CAISEELAYEQYF.

This clonotype was counted many times. Its ends do not fully match the called genes, so a read error is possible. J is TRBJ2-7 and V is TRBV6-6; D not resolved. The CDR3 covers 11 residues. Germline assignment: CDR1 MNHNY and CDR2 SVGAGI (reference sequence). The CDR3 is CASSHSWEQYF. CDR3 DNA: TGTGCCAGCAGTCACTCGTGGGAGCAGTACTTC.

This clonotype occurred many times. The chain recombines TRBV20-1 with TRBJ2-5; possibly TRBD2 for D (7 bases). CDR3 length equals 14 residues. CDR1 DFQATT and CDR2 SNEGSKA come from the germline V gene (reference sequence). V was cut by 0 bases and J by 7 bases, with 15 bases left in between. The CDR3 nucleotides read TGCAGTGCTAGAGATTGGGGGGGCCCGGCGACCCAGTACTTC. This gives the protein CSARDWGGPATQYF.

The table lists this clonotype with many counts. The rearrangement links TRBV7-3 to TRBJ2-5; D unresolved. This CDR3 is 13 amino acids long. Germline loops: CDR1 SGHTA, CDR2 FQGTGA. V lost 2 bases and J 5 bases, leaving 9 bases between the germline ends. This CDR3 reads CASSLDRDETQYF. CDR3 in DNA: TGTGCCAGCAGCTTAGATAGAGACGAGACCCAGTACTTC.

The chain links TRBV28 to TRBJ2-3, with a possible D match to TRBD1 (6 bases). V was cut by 7 bases and J by 4 bases, with 24 bases left in between. The CDR3 extends over 17 amino acids. In germline, CDR1 is MDHEN, CDR2 SYDVKM. Here the CDR3 reads CASTLPPGQSSPDTQYF. CDR3 nucleotide sequence: TGTGCCAGCACCCTTCCACCGGGACAATCCTCGCCAGATACGCAGTATTTT.

The V gene is TRBV25-1, the J gene TRBJ2-7, with TRBD1 matching over 9 bases. Germline assignment: CDR1 MGHDK and CDR2 SYGVNS. J lost 6 bases, V lost 6 bases, and 9 bases had no gene match. This CDR3 has 14 amino acids. CDR3 sequence: CASRGTGNSGEQYF. The CDR3 DNA reads as TGTGCCAGCAGAGGGACAGGGAATTCTGGCGAGCAGTACTTC.

This clonotype was picked up many times. The chain carries TRBV11-3 and TRBJ2-5; 8 positions agree with TRBD1. The CDR3 contains 15 residues. Per the germline V gene, CDR1 is SGHNT and CDR2 is YENEEA. The V segment lost 4 bases and the J segment 1 base; nucleotides outside the gene matches: 5. DNA for the CDR3: TGTGCCAGCAGCTCCCTGACAGGGGCCCAAGAGACCCAGTACTTC. Its protein product is CASSSLTGAQETQYF.

This clonotype appeared many times. The gene calls are TRBV2 and TRBJ2-7, with D unclear. V was trimmed by 7 bases and J by 0 bases, leaving 16 bases between them. CDR3 size: 15 residues. Per germline, CDR1 SNHLY and CDR2 FYNNEI. The DNA of the CDR3 is TGTGCCAGCAATATAAATGCAGGCCCCTCCTACGAGCAGTACTTC. Translated: CASNINAGPSYEQYF.

This clonotype was detected only once. Sequence at one end of the junction differs from germline and may be a read error. The chain combines TRBV2 with TRBJ2-5; 7 positions match TRBD2. The CDR3 is 14 residues long. CDR1 is SNHLY and CDR2 is FYNNEI in the germline V gene. CDR3: CATSTSLGGETRYF. The CDR3 DNA follows: TGTGCCACCTCGACTAGCCTTGGCGGAGAGACCCGGTACTTC.

This clonotype was detected many times. CDR3 DNA: TGTGCCATCAGAACGGGACTAGCGGGTACCACCGGGGAGCTGTTTTTT. Translation: CAIRTGLAGTTGELFF. This chain links TRBV10-3 with TRBJ2-2; 12 nucleotides align to TRBD2. The CDR3 length is 16 residues. Trimming removed 6 bases from V and 4 bases from J; junction bases left unmatched: 6. Germline assignment: CDR1 ENHRY and CDR2 SYGVKD.

This clonotype was picked up many times. The CDR3 sequence is CASSPQARGRGLVNTF. CDR3 sequence (DNA): TGTGCCAGCAGCCCCCAGGCGAGGGGGCGGGGGTTGGTCAACACCTTC. The chain employs TRBV4-2 and TRBJ1-2; 7 bases line up with TRBD1. V lost 4 bases to trimming and J lost 12 bases; unmatched junction nucleotides: 20. The CDR3 is 16 residues long. The V gene's germline CDR1 is LGHNA and CDR2 YNFKEQ.

This clonotype was counted many times. This chain connects TRBV20-1 to TRBJ2-5; TRBD2 is a possible D gene (6 bases). The ends were cut back, 6 bases at V and 4 bases at J, with 18 bases in the middle. CDR1 is DFQATT and CDR2 is SNEGSKA in the germline V gene (reference sequence). CDR3 length: 14 residues. The CDR3 loop reads CSARPLVGGETQYF. The CDR3 coding sequence is TGCAGTGCCAGACCTTTGGTGGGGGGAGAGACCCAGTACTTC.

Only a few counts were recorded for this clonotype. V and J are TRBV5-4 and TRBJ2-3, with 7 nucleotides matching TRBD1. Unmatched junction bases numbered 4, after V lost 0 bases and J lost 3 bases. CDR1 and CDR2 (germline): SGHNT, YYREEE (reference sequence). The CDR3 length is 15 residues. As DNA, the CDR3 is TGTGCCAGCAGCTTGGCCGGGACAGTGACAGATACGCAGTATTTT. It translates to CASSLAGTVTDTQYF.